The rows below give T cell receptor beta chains drawn from one sample of a study of blood T cell repertoires in COVID-19. Data came from immunoSEQ multiplex PCR; TCRdb stores just in-frame clones and leaves some out. The sample includes 280,000 or so clones, less than 90% of them seen just once. The specimen was peripheral blood. These receptors originate from a human donor in a cohort sampled during active COVID-19. The conserved cysteine and the conserved F or W are not part of the CDR3 here. Each record gives: V gene, D gene, CDR3 protein. D genes are given only for firm matches.

>TRBV28|TRBD1
ASSVPGQGQF
>TRBV5-8|TRBD1
ASSFRTGSDTQY
>TRBV27|TRBD1
ASSAGTGNQPQH
>TRBV6-5|TRBD2
ASNVGLARGEQF
>TRBV12-5|-
ASGLVGPGMVYGYT
>TRBV7-2|TRBD2
ASSQTSGRQYEQF
>TRBV7-2|TRBD2
ASSLTSGASYEQY
>TRBV24-1|-
ATSDRENEKLF
>TRBV18|-
ASSLLQGTSNEKLF
>TRBV7-2|TRBD1
ASSRDSYNEQF
>TRBV5-1|-
ASSLRGQRSDTQY
>TRBV27|-
ASSQTAGVGYT
>TRBV6-5|TRBD1
ASSLPGQGDYEQY
>TRBV10-3|-
AISESERDTQY
>TRBV2|TRBD2
ASSVLASGSLEETQY
>TRBV28|TRBD1
ASVTGTAANYGYT
>TRBV6-5|-
ASSWEGGRDGYT
>TRBV4-1|TRBD2
ASSQASSGSQPHRKTQY
>TRBV27|-
ASSRTQKGDEQY
>TRBV5-1|TRBD1
ASSLAGQGQYEQY
>TRBV7-2|TRBD1
ASSPGTENSPLH
>TRBV7-3|-
ASSQSGAQETQY
>TRBV11-3|TRBD1
ASTGQGNLKQKYNEQF